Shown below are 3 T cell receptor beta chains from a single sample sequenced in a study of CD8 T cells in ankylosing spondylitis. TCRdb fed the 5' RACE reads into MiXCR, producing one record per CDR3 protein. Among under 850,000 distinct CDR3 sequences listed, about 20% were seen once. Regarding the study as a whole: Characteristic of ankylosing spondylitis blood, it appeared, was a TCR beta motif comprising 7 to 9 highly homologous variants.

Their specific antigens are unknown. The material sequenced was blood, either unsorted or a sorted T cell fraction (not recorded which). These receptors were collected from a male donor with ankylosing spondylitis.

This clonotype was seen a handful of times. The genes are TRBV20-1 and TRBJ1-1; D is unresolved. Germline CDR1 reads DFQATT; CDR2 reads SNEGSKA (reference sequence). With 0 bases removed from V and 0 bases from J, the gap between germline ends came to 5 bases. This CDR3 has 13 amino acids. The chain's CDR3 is CSARDQLNTEAFF. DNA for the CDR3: TGCAGTGCTAGAGATCAGTTGAACACTGAAGCTTTCTTT.

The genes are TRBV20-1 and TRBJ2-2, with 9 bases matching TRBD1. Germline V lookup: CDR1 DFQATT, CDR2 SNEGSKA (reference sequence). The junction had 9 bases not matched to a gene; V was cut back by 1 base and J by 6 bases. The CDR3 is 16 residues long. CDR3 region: CSARGNRGLIAGELFF. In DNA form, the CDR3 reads TGCAGTGCTAGAGGGAACAGGGGGCTAATCGCCGGGGAGCTGTTTTTT.

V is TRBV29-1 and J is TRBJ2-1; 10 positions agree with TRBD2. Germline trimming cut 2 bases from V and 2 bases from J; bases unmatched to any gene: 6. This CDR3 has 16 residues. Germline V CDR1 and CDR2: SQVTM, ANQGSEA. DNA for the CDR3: TGCAGCGTTGAAAGGACGAGCGGGAGGGCCTACAATGAGCAGTTCTTC. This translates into CSVERTSGRAYNEQFF.